In its sample, the clone carrying this T cell receptor (beta chain) was seen once. No antigen is known for it. J was trimmed by 7 bases and V by 3 bases; bases with no gene match: 10. Germline V gives CDR1 LNHDA, CDR2 SQIVND (reference sequence). CDR3 size: 15 residues. This sample was taken from a study of T cell repertoires in cytomegalovirus infection. Background on the study: Signatures in public TCR beta sequences pointed to both CMV infection and matching HLA type. Notes on the study in general: HLA-C-restricted TCR beta clonotypes specific for CMV led the ex vivo response.

TCRdb re-called the reads through MiXCR, storing one row per CDR3 protein. The sample includes approximately 500,000 distinct CDR3 sequences, 15% to 20% of them seen just once. This clonotype originated in a human donor in good health (CMV status not recorded). Some clones in this sample may be carry-over from other donors' samples. What was sequenced was CD8+ T cells from PBMCs. This chain uses TRBV19 with TRBJ2-7, with 9 bases that match TRBD2. The CDR3 spells CASSIRRGGPWEQYF. CDR3 nucleotide sequence: TGTGCCAGTAGTATCCGGCGGGGGGGACCGTGGGAGCAGTACTTC.